Reported below is one TCR beta chain. Its target is not known. Once RNA had been extracted, it was reverse transcribed into cDNA to act as the sequencing template. Here immunoSEQ multiplex PCR was the method, and the copy in TCRdb shows in-frame clones only, minus some. The table includes approximately 6,000 clones, under 75% detected once. Treatment defined: oral pan-JAK inhibitor, 5-10 mg twice daily. Alopecia areata patients had lesional scalp punch biopsies and peripheral blood taken from them. The data are from a study of CD8+ T cells in alopecia areata. Regarding the study as a whole: Scalp data also include sequences from resident alphabeta T cells of normal skin. Scalp clonality, along with expanded CD8+ clones among the top 100, was significantly decreased by tofacitinib. Amid tofacitinib therapy, many expanded lesional clones stayed present in scalp and blood. Whereas mice showed it more clearly, TCR sharing across patients was murkier, possibly because of HLA.

Looked up from germline, CDR1 is MDHEN and CDR2 is SYDVKM. The CDR3 consists of 16 residues. V dropped 1 base and J dropped 4 bases, with 13 bases sitting between them. The chain uses TRBV28 and TRBJ2-2, with D unresolved. This sequence was found in a human donor with alopecia areata. Sample: skin, taken around week 34, from a patient treated with tofacitinib. The CDR3: CASSLLVSRFTGELFF. CDR3 DNA sequence: TGTGCCAGCAGTTTATTGGTCTCCCGCTTCACCGGGGAGCTGTTTTTT.